The 11 T cell receptor beta chains listed next were all sequenced from one sample in a study of T cell repertoires in aging, cancer and after chemotherapy. Multiplex touch-down PCR with TRB-A/B primers amplified rearranged V-D-J TRB sequences. MiXCR, run by TCRdb on the multiplex PCR reads, gives a single entry per CDR3 protein. The profile shows under 4,000 distinct CDR3 sequences, less than 30% of them singletons. Amplification of TCR beta used genomic DNA extracted from peripheral blood. The sequencing input was blood. All receptors come from a human donor with a solid tumor.

The chain couples TRBV10-3 to TRBJ2-5, with D possibly being TRBD2 (6 bases). The CDR3 totals 16 residues. Germline-derived CDR1 and CDR2 are ENHRY and SYGVKD. Between the trimmed V and J ends, which lost 1 base and 4 bases, there was a span of 16 bases. CDR3 amino acids: CAISEWRDLRGETQYF. The CDR3 region has the DNA TGTGCCATCAGTGAGTGGCGGGACCTTAGGGGAGAGACCCAGTACTTC.

In regard to this clonotype: A read error is possible here, since a much larger clone lies one base away. J is TRBJ2-7 and V is TRBV6-1, with 16 bases that match TRBD2. Germline assignment: CDR1 MNHNS and CDR2 SASEGT. The CDR3 length is 16 residues. This CDR3 is CSSSVGLAGGMYEQYV. As DNA, the CDR3 is TGTTCCAGCAGCGTGGGACTAGCGGGAGGGATGTACGAGCAGTACGTC.

The genes are TRBV5-5 and TRBJ1-2; 9 bases map to TRBD1. The germline V gene encodes CDR1 SGHKS and CDR2 YYEKEE (reference sequence). CDR3 length equals 17 residues. Losses at the gene ends were 0 bases for V and 2 bases for J; bases not matched to a gene: 8. CDR3 sequence reads: CASSLEGTGRSNYGYTF. The CDR3 region has the DNA TGTGCCAGCAGCTTGGAGGGGACAGGGAGGTCCAACTATGGCTACACCTTC.

The chain recombines TRBV7-9 with TRBJ1-2, with D hard to call. V lost 2 bases to trimming and J lost 3 bases, with 16 bases between them. This CDR3 is built from 16 residues. Germline V CDR1 and CDR2: SEHNR, FQNEAQ (reference sequence). CDR3 loop: CASSLKGSQRDYGYTF. CDR3 bases: TGTGCCAGCAGCTTAAAAGGCTCACAGAGGGACTATGGCTACACCTTC.

The chain employs TRBV5-1 and TRBJ2-7; 12 bases line up with TRBD2. From germline, CDR1 is SGHRS and CDR2 YFSETQ. This CDR3 comprises 15 residues. Trimming cost V 4 bases and J 7 bases; bases outside gene matches: 9. The CDR3 reads CASSRLLAGGSEQYF. The CDR3 coding sequence is TGCGCCAGCAGCAGGCTCCTAGCGGGAGGGAGTGAGCAGTACTTC.

The gene calls are TRBV27 and TRBJ1-5; D is uncertain. Germline CDR1 reads MNHEY; CDR2 reads SMNVEV (reference sequence). This CDR3 region has 12 residues. V lost 2 bases and J 7 bases, leaving 6 bases between the germline ends. CDR3 region: CASSLVGQPQHF. CDR3 nucleotides: TGTGCCAGCAGTTTAGTAGGGCAGCCCCAGCATTTT.

This clonotype occurred a few times. V is TRBV7-9 and J is TRBJ2-1; D may correspond to TRBD1 or TRBD2 (7 bases each). The CDR3 has 17 amino acids. Germline loops: CDR1 SEHNR, CDR2 FQNEAQ (reference sequence). The V end was cut by 5 bases, the J end by 0 bases, with 17 bases between. The CDR3 DNA follows: TGTGCCAGCAGCACCCCAGGGGGGGGTAGCTCCTACAATGAGCAGTTCTTC. This gives the protein CASSTPGGGSSYNEQFF.

This clonotype showed up just a few times. V and J are TRBV19 and TRBJ2-1, with 11 bases identical to TRBD2. V was pared by 1 base and J by 7 bases, with 3 bases of the junction left unmatched. This CDR3 spans 15 amino acids. Germline V gene data show CDR1 as LNHDA and CDR2 as SQIVND (reference sequence). The CDR3 DNA reads TGTGCCAGTAGTATAGGGCTAGCGGGAGGAAATGAGCAGTTCTTC. Its protein is CASSIGLAGGNEQFF.

Only a few counts were recorded for this clonotype. CDR3 region: CASSLRGLAGTDTQYF. In DNA form, the CDR3 reads TGTGCCAGCAGCTTACGGGGACTAGCGGGCACAGATACGCAGTATTTT. The chain is built from TRBV5-6 and TRBJ2-3, with TRBD2 matching over 11 bases. Germline CDR1 is SGHDT and CDR2 is YYEEEE. This CDR3 has 16 residues. With 2 bases clipped from V and 1 base from J, the junction kept 3 bases outside the gene matches.

The rearrangement joins TRBV20-1 to TRBJ1-5; no clear D gene. This CDR3 comprises 13 residues. V was pared by 7 bases and J by 4 bases, with 14 bases between. Per germline, CDR1 DFQATT and CDR2 SNEGSKA (reference sequence). CDR3 DNA sequence: TGCAGTGTCCTCCGGGCCGTAAATCAGCCCCAGCATTTT. Translating it yields CSVLRAVNQPQHF.

This clonotype came up a few times. The chain has TRBV6-1 and TRBJ1-5, with TRBD1 matching over 9 bases. Per the germline V gene, CDR1 is MNHNS and CDR2 is SASEGT. J lost 7 bases, V lost 5 bases, and 12 bases had no gene match. This CDR3 comprises 16 residues. CDR3 sequence: CASSHHRGQGPQPQHF. DNA of the CDR3: TGTGCCAGCAGTCATCACCGGGGACAGGGACCCCAGCCCCAGCATTTT.